The sample holds many counts of the clone carrying this TCR beta chain. Isolation of PBMCs was performed using 10 ml of fresh peripheral blood. Trimming left V 4 bases short and J 8 bases short, with 14 bases between. Germline CDR1 reads KGHSH; CDR2 reads LQKENI. This CDR3 contains 13 residues. The sample originates from a study of Graves' ophthalmopathy and Graves' hyperthyroidism. Beta-chain TCR CDR3 regions were amplified from RNA transcripts. Second-round multiplex PCR came after a first-round RT-PCR that employed HTBI primers. Via MiXCR, TCRdb re-called the multiplex PCR reads, giving one row per CDR3 protein. The table includes hundreds of thousands of distinct CDR3 sequences, around a fifth detected once.

Sequencing input: peripheral blood. The source is a woman aged 18-29 years with stable Graves' hyperthyroidism. The chain combines TRBV18 with TRBJ1-1, with D hard to call. This chain's CDR3 is CASSLNTKVEAFF. The CDR3 DNA reads as TGTGCCAGCTCACTAAATACTAAAGTGGAAGCTTTCTTT.